This TCR beta chain was sequenced for a study of post-analysis software for immune sequencing data. CDR1 and CDR2 from the germline V gene are SGHDT and YYEEEE. V lost 2 bases and J lost 7, with 13 bases in between. The CDR3 loop spans 14 amino acids. General study points: Comparison of patients with controls showed five TRBV segments more frequent in patients, TRBV5-6, TRBV5-1 and TRBV20-1 among them.

Every TCR beta cDNA library bore unique molecular identifiers. TCRdb analysed the PCR reads with MiXCR anew, one entry per CDR3 protein. The sample holds about 770,000 distinct CDR3 sequences, roughly 50% seen once. Comments on this clonotype: Its target is unknown.

The genes are TRBV5-6 and TRBJ2-1; unclear D gene. The origin of this receptor is a girl aged 10 to 17 with multiple sclerosis. The sequencing sample was made of blood. CDR3 amino acids: CASSFQTVGNEQFF. Written as DNA, the CDR3 is TGTGCCAGCAGCTTTCAGACGGTGGGGAATGAGCAGTTCTTC.